This is a list of T cell receptor beta chains from one sample in a study of blood T cell repertoires in COVID-19. Here immunoSEQ multiplex PCR was the method, and the copy in TCRdb shows in-frame clones only, minus some. The sample has almost 70,000 clones, approximately 89% seen once; the top ten hold over 6%. Sequences were obtained from peripheral blood. The source of these receptors is a woman aged 70-85 years with acute or convalescent COVID-19. Both conserved end residues are part of each CDR3. Each record gives: J gene, D gene, V gene, clone size, CDR3 DNA, CDR3 protein. The D gene is left open where the match is weak. A row's size may be missing; if present it is once, few, many or a size class.

TRBJ2-7 - TRBV30 - TGTGCCTGGAAGGGGCCGCGGCCCGAGCAGTACTTC CAWKGPRPEQYF
TRBJ2-2 - TRBV5-1 - TGCGCCAGCAGCTTGGAGGGGACCGGGGAGCTGTTTTTT CASSLEGTGELFF
TRBJ2-6 - TRBV5-8 - TGTGCCAGCAGCTCGGAAATGGGACTTAGCTCTGGGGCCAACGTCCTGACTTTC CASSSEMGLSSGANVLTF
TRBJ1-5 - TRBV15 - TGTGCCACCAGCCCAGGGGAAGGTCAGCCCCAGCATTTT CATSPGEGQPQHF
TRBJ1-5 - TRBV6-6 - TGTGCCAGCACTCCATGGGGCGGCAATCAGCCCCAGCATTTT CASTPWGGNQPQHF
TRBJ1-1 TRBD1 TRBV19 - TGTGCCAGTAGAAGAGGGACAGGGCTAGACCCGAACACTGAAGCTTTCTTT CASRRGTGLDPNTEAFF
TRBJ2-1 TRBD2 TRBV28 - TGTGCCAGCAGTCTGAGAGTTTTAGGGACTAGCGGGACCACTTCTATTTACAATGAGCAGTTCTTC CASSLRVLGTSGTTSIYNEQFF
TRBJ2-1 - TRBV4-1 - TGCGCCAGCAGCAATACAGGGAACTCCTACAATGAGCAGTTCTTC CASSNTGNSYNEQFF
TRBJ1-1 - TRBV28 - TGTGCCAGCAGTCCTCGCGGAGGGGCTTCGAACACTGAAGCTTTCTTT CASSPRGGASNTEAFF
TRBJ1-5 TRBD1 TRBV19 once TGTGCCAGTAGTATTCTCACAGGGGGCAGCAATCAGCCCCAGCATTTT CASSILTGGSNQPQHF
TRBJ2-7 TRBD1 TRBV6-5 - TGTGCCAGCAGTTACTCCGGGACAGGGGAAAAGCAGTACTTC CASSYSGTGEKQYF
TRBJ1-1 TRBD1 TRBV9 - TGTGCCAGCAGCGCGCCCCAGGGGGCTTGGGGCACTGAAGCTTTCTTT CASSAPQGAWGTEAFF
TRBJ1-5 - TRBV2 - TGTGCCAGCAGCCCAAACACAGAGCGGGGTCAGCCCCAGCATTTT CASSPNTERGQPQHF
TRBJ1-2 - TRBV28 - TGTGCCAGCACCCCCGGGATCGGGGACTACTATGGCTACACCTTC CASTPGIGDYYGYTF
TRBJ1-3 TRBD1 TRBV6-1 - TGTGCCAGCAGTGTTGGGCAGGGACAGAGCTCTGGAAACACCATATATTTT CASSVGQGQSSGNTIYF
TRBJ1-1 - TRBV19 - TGTGCCAGTAGCTCGGGACAAAAGAACACTGAAGCTTTCTTT CASSSGQKNTEAFF
TRBJ2-1 TRBD2 TRBV5-8 - TGTGCCAGCAGCTTGGGCCTAGCGGGATTTAATGAGCAGTTCTTC CASSLGLAGFNEQFF
TRBJ2-3 - TRBV28 - TGTGCCAGCAGTTTGGCTAGCCCAGATACGCAGTATTTT CASSLASPDTQYF
TRBJ1-1 TRBD1 TRBV5-1 - TGCGCCAGCAGCTCGGGACAGCCAAACACTGAAGCTTTCTTT CASSSGQPNTEAFF
TRBJ2-3 - TRBV28 - TGTGCCAGCAGCCGACTGCGCACAGATACGCAGTATTTT CASSRLRTDTQYF
TRBJ2-6 - TRBV7-7 - TGTGCTAGCAGCTTAGTGCCCACTAGACTGCGCTCTGGGGCCAACGTCCTGACTTTC CASSLVPTRLRSGANVLTF
TRBJ2-2 TRBD1 TRBV29-1 - TGCAGCGTTGTTGGGCCGCCGGGACAGGGGGCTTTCGGGGAGCTGTTTTTT CSVVGPPGQGAFGELFF
TRBJ1-2 - TRBV28 - TGTGCCAGCAGTTTAGGAGGTTTTGGCTACACCTTC CASSLGGFGYTF
TRBJ1-1 TRBD1 TRBV7-3 - TGTGCCAGCAGCTTAGGAGGGACAGGGGGCACTGAAGCTTTCTTT CASSLGGTGGTEAFF
TRBJ1-2 - TRBV7-2 - TGTGCCAGCAGCTTAGCGACAGGAGCTAACTATGGCTACACCTTC CASSLATGANYGYTF
TRBJ2-3 TRBD2 TRBV28 - TGTGCCAGCAGTCTCCGGACTAGCGGGAGGGCAAGGGGACGAGATACGCAGTATTTT CASSLRTSGRARGRDTQYF
TRBJ1-6 - TRBV7-2 - TGTGCCAGCAGCTCCACGGGAGTAGCGTCCTATAATTCACCCCTCCACTTT CASSSTGVASYNSPLHF
TRBJ1-2 - TRBV2 - TGTGCCAGCAGTGTTGGGGGCGCGAGAGGCGGCTACACCTTC CASSVGGARGGYTF
TRBJ2-1 - TRBV18 - TGTGCCAGCTCACTGGAGGGGGCACGCAATGAGCAGTTCTTC CASSLEGARNEQFF
TRBJ2-2 - TRBV19 - TGTGCCAGTAGTACGGACTGGTCCGGGGAGCTGTTTTTT CASSTDWSGELFF
TRBJ1-1 - TRBV4-3 - TGCGCCAGCAGCCAAGACCGGGCCGCGCCTGGAGGGCAAGCTTTCTTT CASSQDRAAPGGQAFF
TRBJ1-1 TRBD1 TRBV19 - TGTGCCAGTAGGCCAATTACAGGGGCGGATGAAGCTTTCTTT CASRPITGADEAFF
TRBJ1-1 - TRBV28 - TGTGCCAGCAGTACGGTGAGCGGCGGCCGGAACACTGAAGCTTTCTTT CASSTVSGGRNTEAFF
TRBJ1-1 - TRBV28 - TGTGCCAGCAGTTTAGGAGGGGCTACGAACACTGAAGCTTTCTTT CASSLGGATNTEAFF
TRBJ2-7 TRBD1 TRBV30 - TGTGCCTGGAGAGCTTTCGGGGACAGGCCACACCACGAGCAGTACTTC CAWRAFGDRPHHEQYF
TRBJ1-2 TRBD1 TRBV4-1 - TGCGCCAGCAGCCATAAAAACAGGGGCGACTATGGCTACACCTTC CASSHKNRGDYGYTF
TRBJ2-7 - TRBV10-2 - TGCGCCAGCAGTGAGTCGAGGGATACTTCCAAGTACTTC CASSESRDTSKYF
TRBJ2-5 - TRBV5-1 - TGCGCCAGCAGCTTGGTCCAGGGAGGAGAGACCCAGTACTTC CASSLVQGGETQYF
TRBJ2-5 TRBD2 TRBV9 - TGTGCCAGCAGCGCCGGTAGCGGGGGCTCCTCAGAGACCCAGTACTTC CASSAGSGGSSETQYF
TRBJ1-1 - TRBV11-2 - TGTGCCAGCAGCTTTCGGGGGGGGAGCACTGAAGCTTTCTTT CASSFRGGSTEAFF
TRBJ1-1 - TRBV27 - TGTGCCAGCCGCTCCCTTCCGGGTGAAGCTTTCTTT CASRSLPGEAFF
TRBJ1-2 TRBD1 TRBV19 - TGTGCCAGTAGTCCCGGGACAGGTAGAGACTATGGCTACACCTTC CASSPGTGRDYGYTF
TRBJ1-3 TRBD1 TRBV11-2 - TGTGCCAGCAGCTTGCGACAGGGGATCAGGGACACCATATATTTT CASSLRQGIRDTIYF
TRBJ1-2 - TRBV21-1 - TGTGCCAGCAGCAAAGTGTGGAGGGGAGATAACTATGGCTACACCTTC CASSKVWRGDNYGYTF